A single sample is the source of the 32 T cell receptor beta chains below, sequenced in a study of T cells after yellow fever vaccination. TCRdb called the 5' RACE reads again in MiXCR, with one record for every CDR3 protein. The repertoire holds about 350,000 distinct CDR3 sequences, with approximately 8% as singletons. The sequencing used PBMCs, collected about 49 days after the first yellow fever vaccination. These TCRs come from a man younger than 35 who received the YFV17D yellow fever vaccine.

This clonotype was observed a few times. The chain links TRBV7-9 to TRBJ2-7; a possible D gene is TRBD1 (6 bases). The CDR3 totals 16 residues. Per the germline V gene, CDR1 is SEHNR and CDR2 is FQNEAQ (reference sequence). Trimming removed 4 bases at V and 6 bases at J, with 22 bases between. CDR3 DNA: TGTGCCAGCAGCTCTAAATTGGGCAATTCAGGGGCCGAGCAGTACTTC. Its translation is CASSSKLGNSGAEQYF.

About this clonotype itself: A read error is likely, as this CDR3 ends without the conserved phenylalanine or tryptophan. The rearrangement joins TRBV18 to TRBJ1-6; no definite D call. With 3 bases removed from V and 8 bases from J, the gap between germline ends came to 8 bases. The CDR3 length is 13 residues. CDR1 is KGHSH, CDR2 LQKENI, per germline. The CDR3 here is CASSPGLDSPLHY. CDR3 sequence (DNA): TGTGCCAGCTCACCCGGGCTAGATTCACCCCTCCACTAT.

This clonotype was seen a few times. This rearrangement joins TRBV20-1 to TRBJ1-5, with 7 bases that match TRBD1. Germline CDR1 reads DFQATT; CDR2 reads SNEGSKA (reference sequence). J gave up 4 bases and V 5 bases, and 11 bases lay outside the gene matches. The CDR3 has 15 amino acids. This CDR3 reads CSASSGQMGNQPQHF. CDR3 DNA sequence: TGCAGTGCTTCTTCGGGACAGATGGGAAATCAGCCCCAGCATTTT.

Only a few counts were recorded for this clonotype. The chain uses TRBV10-2 and TRBJ2-5; a weak D match, TRBD2 (5 bases). Germline CDR1 WSHSY, CDR2 SAAADI. V shed 3 bases and J shed 3 bases, with 8 bases lying between them. The CDR3 is 13 amino acids. DNA for the CDR3: TGCGCCAGCAGTGATGCCGGGAAAGAGACCCAGTACTTC. Translation gives CASSDAGKETQYF.

The table lists this clonotype with a few counts. The chain is built from TRBV5-1 and TRBJ2-5, with D possibly being TRBD1 (5 bases). This CDR3 region has 16 residues. The germline CDR1 and CDR2 sequences are SGHRS and YFSETQ. The V and J ends lost 0 bases and 4 bases respectively, with 16 bases between them. This CDR3 reads CASSLAGRGRGETQYF. The CDR3 coding sequence is TGCGCCAGCAGCTTGGCGGGTAGGGGAAGAGGAGAGACCCAGTACTTC.

The V call is TRBV12-3 or TRBV12-4, the J call TRBJ1-1, with D uncertain. The CDR3 runs to 13 residues. Trimming stripped 3 bases from V and 5 bases from J, with 10 bases between. This chain's CDR3 is CASSLGQKTEAFF. Here the CDR3 DNA reads TGTGCCAGCAGTTTGGGCCAGAAGACTGAAGCTTTCTTT.

The chain links TRBV6-1 to TRBJ1-1; 9 bases agree with TRBD1. The CDR3 contains 16 residues. The ends lost 8 bases at V and 5 bases at J; junction bases unmatched: 15. Per germline, CDR1 MNHNS and CDR2 SASEGT. For the CDR3, the DNA is TGTGCCAGCCACGGGGACAGGGTAGGGTTTAGGACTGAAGCTTTCTTT. Its translation: CASHGDRVGFRTEAFF.

This clonotype was detected a few times. J is TRBJ1-2 and V is TRBV7-9; D uncertain. Germline CDR1 and CDR2: SEHNR and FQNEAQ (reference sequence). V was cut by 7 bases and J by 5 bases, with 11 bases left in between. This CDR3 is built from 12 residues. The CDR3 DNA follows: TGTGCCAGCACTCACCGAGGGTATGGCTACACCTTC. It is translated as CASTHRGYGYTF. Full variable domain (rest looked up from reference TRBV7-9 and TRBJ1-2): DTGVSQNPRHKITKRGQNVTFRCDPISEHNRLYWYRQTLGQGPEFLTYFQNEAQLEKSRLLSDRFSAERPKGSFSTLEIQRTEQGDSAMYLCASTHRGYGYTFGSGTRLTVV.

This clonotype turned up a few times. This chain uses TRBV4-3 with TRBJ1-6, with a tentative D call TRBD1 (6 bases). CDR1 is LGHNA and CDR2 is YSLEER in the germline V gene. The CDR3 extends over 15 amino acids. V was cut by 0 bases and J by 8 bases, with 11 bases left in between. The CDR3 coding sequence is TGCGCCAGCAGCCAAGATCGGCAGGGGCATTCACCCCTCCACTTT. Translated, it gives CASSQDRQGHSPLHF.

This clonotype was seen at least ten times. The J gene is TRBJ2-7, the V gene TRBV29-1, with D perhaps TRBD2 (5 bases). V gave up 2 bases and J gave up 4 bases, with 9 bases separating them. The CDR3 is 12 amino acids. CDR1 and CDR2 (germline): SQVTM, ANQGSEA. CDR3 protein: CSVETRDYEQYF. The CDR3 DNA is TGCAGCGTTGAAACTAGGGATTACGAGCAGTACTTC.

This clonotype was observed a handful of times. The CDR3 bases are TGTGCCAGCAGTCCACCGACAAGCTACCTTACTGAAGCTTTCTTT. This codes for CASSPPTSYLTEAFF. V usage is TRBV12-3 or TRBV12-4 and J usage is TRBJ1-1; D is uncertain. Between the trimmed V and J ends, which lost 5 bases and 5 bases, there was a span of 18 bases. This CDR3 contains 15 residues.

This clonotype was seen more than once but under ten times. This chain links TRBV5-4 with TRBJ2-3; TRBD2 agrees at 9 bases. The ends lost 1 base at V and 0 bases at J; junction bases unmatched: 3. Germline assignment: CDR1 SGHNT and CDR2 YYREEE (reference sequence). This CDR3 has 16 residues. CDR3 DNA sequence: TGTGCCAGCAGCTTGAATCTAGCGGGGAGCACAGATACGCAGTATTTT. Protein product: CASSLNLAGSTDTQYF.

This clonotype was observed a handful of times. The chain carries TRBV12-3 or TRBV12-4 and TRBJ1-1; no definite D call. This CDR3 has 15 amino acids. Trimming took off 3 bases at V and 1 base at J, with 12 bases between the two ends. CDR3 DNA sequence: TGTGCCAGCAGTTTCTTCTCCTTACGGAACACTGAAGCTTTCTTT. Its protein product is CASSFFSLRNTEAFF.

In DNA form, the CDR3 reads TGTGCCAGCAGCCCTACAAATTCCTACGAGCAGTACGTC. It specifies CASSPTNSYEQYV. V is TRBV7-9 and J is TRBJ2-7, with unresolved D. CDR1 is SEHNR, CDR2 FQNEAQ, per germline (reference sequence). This CDR3 has 13 amino acids. The V and J ends lost 5 bases and 1 base respectively, with 9 bases between them.

Only a few counts were recorded for this clonotype. This chain links TRBV4-1 with TRBJ2-3, with D unclear. CDR1 is MGHRA, CDR2 YSYEKL, per germline. The CDR3 contains 15 residues. V lost 3 bases and J lost 7, with 17 bases in between. The CDR3 DNA follows: TGCGCCAGCAGCCAGTTCCGACGCCCCCGGTATACGCAGTATTTT. This translates into CASSQFRRPRYTQYF.

This chain links TRBV18 with TRBJ2-5, with a weak D call TRBD1 (5 bases). The CDR3 length is 14 residues. The ends were cut back, 6 bases at V and 0 bases at J, with 11 bases in the middle. CDR1 and CDR2 (germline): KGHSH, LQKENI. The CDR3, as DNA: TGTGCCAGCTCTCTTAACAGGAACCAAGAGACCCAGTACTTC. Protein product: CASSLNRNQETQYF.

The rearrangement links TRBV11-2 to TRBJ1-1; 7 bases fit TRBD1. Trimming at V came to 5 bases and at J to 5 bases, leaving 8 bases not matched to a gene. CDR3 length equals 14 residues. Germline CDR1 reads SGHAT; CDR2 reads FQNNGV. CDR3 sequence: CASSQGGRVTEAFF. CDR3 sequence (DNA): TGTGCCAGCAGCCAGGGGGGTCGGGTGACTGAAGCTTTCTTT.

This sequence joins TRBV27 and TRBJ1-4, with D maybe TRBD1 (5 bases). Trimming removed 5 bases at V and 0 bases at J, with 10 bases between. The V gene's germline CDR1 is MNHEY and CDR2 SMNVEV (reference sequence). The length of the CDR3 is 15 residues. In nucleotides, the CDR3 is TGTGCCAGCAGTCGGGGGTCCGCAACTAATGAAAAACTGTTTTTT. Its protein is CASSRGSATNEKLFF.

Only a few counts were recorded for this clonotype. The chain combines TRBV9 with TRBJ2-1, with TRBD1 as a possible D gene (6 bases). Trimming left V 5 bases short and J 8 bases short, with 20 bases between. Germline values: CDR1 SGDLS, CDR2 YYNGEE. This CDR3 has 15 amino acids. The CDR3 bases are TGTGCCAGCAGTCGAAGCCTAACAGGGAGTGATGAGCAGTTCTTC. It specifies CASSRSLTGSDEQFF. Full variable domain (outside the CDR3, taken from reference TRBV9 and TRBJ2-1): DSGVTQTPKHLITATGQRVTLRCSPRSGDLSVYWYQQSLDQGLQFLIQYYNGEERAKGNILERFSAQQFPDLHSELNLSSLELGDSALYFCASSRSLTGSDEQFFGPGTRLTVL.

This chain connects TRBV12-3 or TRBV12-4 to TRBJ1-4; 9 nucleotides match TRBD1. There are 14 residues in the CDR3. Germline trimming cut 2 bases from V and 6 bases from J; bases unmatched to any gene: 1. For the CDR3, the DNA is TGTGCCAGCAGTTTACGGACAGGGGATGAAAAACTGTTTTTT. Protein product: CASSLRTGDEKLFF.

This clonotype was counted between two and nine times. This chain uses TRBV5-1 with TRBJ2-1; D not certain. The CDR3 runs to 14 residues. Between the trimmed V and J ends, which lost 4 bases and 6 bases, there was a span of 14 bases. Germline loops: CDR1 SGHRS, CDR2 YFSETQ. CDR3 in amino acids: CASSTTRATNEQFF. The CDR3 DNA is TGCGCCAGCAGCACGACACGGGCGACCAATGAGCAGTTCTTC.

This clonotype was seen ten or more times. This chain uses TRBV12-3 or TRBV12-4 with TRBJ2-3, with TRBD1 matching over 8 bases. There are 15 residues in the CDR3. With V trimmed by 5 bases and J by 5 bases, 9 bases remained unmatched. CDR3 protein: CASSPPRGHGDTQYF. As DNA, the CDR3 is TGTGCCAGCAGTCCCCCCAGGGGGCATGGAGATACGCAGTATTTT.

This clonotype was detected ten times or more. V gene TRBV5-1 combines with J gene TRBJ2-2; D is possibly TRBD1 (6 bases). CDR1 is SGHRS and CDR2 is YFSETQ in the germline V gene. CDR3 length: 14 residues. Trimming left V 0 bases short and J 5 bases short, with 8 bases between. The CDR3 nucleotides are TGCGCCAGCAGCTTGGGAACAGGGACCGGGGAGCTGTTTTTT. This gives the protein CASSLGTGTGELFF.

The table lists this clonotype with a few counts. V gene TRBV27 combines with J gene TRBJ2-3; a possible D gene is TRBD2 (6 bases). Germline CDR1 and CDR2: MNHEY and SMNVEV (reference sequence). The V end was cut by 2 bases, the J end by 5 bases, with 11 bases between. There are 14 residues in the CDR3. CDR3 residues: CASSLGPAGDTQYF. The CDR3 DNA follows: TGTGCCAGCAGTTTAGGCCCAGCGGGAGATACGCAGTATTTT.

The genes are TRBV2 and TRBJ2-2; 10 nucleotides align to TRBD1. The germline V gene has CDR1 SNHLY and CDR2 FYNNEI. J lost 5 bases, V lost 4 bases, and 16 bases had no gene match. The CDR3 runs 19 residues. CDR3 sequence reads: CASSAVFFTGTGETGELFF. The DNA for the CDR3 is TGTGCCAGCAGTGCCGTCTTTTTTACCGGGACAGGGGAAACCGGGGAGCTGTTTTTT.

Many counts were recorded for this clonotype. The V and J genes are TRBV12-3 or TRBV12-4 and TRBJ2-2; a possible D gene is TRBD2 (5 bases). This CDR3 is built from 16 residues. Between the trimmed V and J ends, which lost 3 bases and 2 bases, there was a span of 13 bases. CDR3 sequence (DNA): TGTGCCAGCAGTTTTAACCGGGATCCTAACACCGGGGAGCTGTTTTTT. Its protein is CASSFNRDPNTGELFF.

This clonotype was seen more than once but under ten times. V gene TRBV29-1 combines with J gene TRBJ2-1, with D perhaps matching TRBD2 (6 bases). The CDR3 totals 14 residues. From germline, CDR1 is SQVTM and CDR2 ANQGSEA. Trimming left V 4 bases short and J 4 bases short, with 14 bases between. CDR3 nucleotide sequence: TGCAGCGTTGTTACAGAGCGGGTGTACAATGAGCAGTTCTTC. The encoded protein is CSVVTERVYNEQFF.

This clonotype was counted ten times or more. The chain recombines TRBV5-1 with TRBJ2-5; possibly TRBD1 for D (6 bases). V lost 4 bases and J 4 bases, leaving 17 bases between the germline ends. Germline-derived CDR1 and CDR2 are SGHRS and YFSETQ. The CDR3 totals 15 residues. The CDR3 sequence is CASSLQGQQSETQYF. The CDR3 DNA reads as TGCGCCAGCAGCCTCCAAGGACAGCAATCAGAGACCCAGTACTTC.

The rearrangement uses TRBV3-1 and TRBJ2-2, with 7 bases identical to TRBD2. CDR3 length: 14 amino acids. CDR1 is LGHDT and CDR2 is YNNKEL in the germline V gene (reference sequence). V shed 3 bases and J 6 bases; nucleotides not matched to a gene: 4. CDR3 DNA sequence: TGTGCCAGCAGCCAGCGGGGGTCGGCCGGGGAGCTGTTTTTT. It translates to CASSQRGSAGELFF.

The J gene is TRBJ2-1, the V gene TRBV11-1, with D maybe TRBD1 (5 bases). This CDR3 comprises 14 residues. V lost 2 bases to trimming and J lost 10 bases, with 15 bases between them. CDR1 SGHAT and CDR2 FQDESV come from the germline V gene (reference sequence). CDR3 DNA sequence: TGTGCCAGCAGCTTATTCGTCGGGCGGACAGAGCAGTTCTTC. Protein product: CASSLFVGRTEQFF.

The V and J genes are TRBV5-1 and TRBJ2-3; perhaps TRBD1 as D (6 bases). Per the germline V gene, CDR1 is SGHRS and CDR2 is YFSETQ. This CDR3 has 17 residues. V shed 2 bases and J shed 1 base, with 17 bases lying between them. DNA for the CDR3: TGCGCCAGCAGCTTTGGACATCTCGCAGGGGGCACAGATACGCAGTATTTT. This sequence encodes CASSFGHLAGGTDTQYF.

CDR3 loop: CASSPPSGGSTDTQYF. CDR3 DNA sequence: TGCGCCAGCAGCCCCCCTAGCGGGGGGAGCACAGATACGCAGTATTTT. The chain couples TRBV23-1 to TRBJ2-3, with 11 bases matching TRBD2. TRBV23-1 is labeled an ORF, and its function is uncertain. CDR3 length: 16 amino acids. J was trimmed by 0 bases and V by 6 bases; bases with no gene match: 5.